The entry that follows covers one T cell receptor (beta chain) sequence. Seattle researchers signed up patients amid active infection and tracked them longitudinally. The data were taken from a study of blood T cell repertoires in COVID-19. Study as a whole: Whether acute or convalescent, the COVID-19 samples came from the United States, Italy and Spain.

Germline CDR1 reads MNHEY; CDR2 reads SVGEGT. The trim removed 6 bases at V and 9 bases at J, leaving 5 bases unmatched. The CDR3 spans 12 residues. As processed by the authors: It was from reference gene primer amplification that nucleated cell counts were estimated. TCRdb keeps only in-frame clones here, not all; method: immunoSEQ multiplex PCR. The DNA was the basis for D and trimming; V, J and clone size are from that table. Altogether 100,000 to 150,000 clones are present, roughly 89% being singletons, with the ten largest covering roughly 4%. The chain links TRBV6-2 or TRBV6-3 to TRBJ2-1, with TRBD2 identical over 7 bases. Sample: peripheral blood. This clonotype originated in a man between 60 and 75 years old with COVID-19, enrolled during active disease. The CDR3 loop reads CASSQRGGEQFF. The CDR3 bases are TGTGCCAGCAGCCAGCGGGGAGGTGAGCAGTTCTTC.